These 10 T cell receptor beta chains share one sample of origin, sequenced in a study of T-cell memory formation after mild COVID-19. Each CDR3 protein is one row after TCRdb ran MiXCR on the 5' RACE reads. In the table there are 350,000 to 500,000 distinct CDR3 sequences, around 20% of which are singletons. Sequencing used PBMCs or a T cell subset sorted from them (not recorded which). Receptors originate from an adult woman who had mild COVID-19 (a few samples of this study predate the infection). Cell type and time point are not known.

This clonotype was counted only a few times. The CDR3 bases are TGCAGTGCCCCGAGAGGCACTGAAGCTTTCTTT. The encoded protein is CSAPRGTEAFF. V and J are TRBV20-1 and TRBJ1-1, with no clear D. The V gene's germline CDR1 is DFQATT and CDR2 SNEGSKA (reference sequence). The CDR3 length is 11 residues. Trimming cost V 6 bases and J 4 bases, with 9 bases left between them.

This clonotype was seen many times. The genes are TRBV12-3 or TRBV12-4 and TRBJ2-3; D is possibly TRBD2 (6 bases). The CDR3 covers 14 residues. The ends were cut back, 3 bases at V and 3 bases at J, with 10 bases in the middle. CDR3 DNA sequence: TGTGCCAGCAGTTTGGGGACTGGTACAGATACGCAGTATTTT. As protein: CASSLGTGTDTQYF.

The chain combines TRBV5-1 with TRBJ1-6; 7 bases map to TRBD1. In germline, CDR1 is SGHRS, CDR2 YFSETQ. The CDR3 length is 15 residues. After removal of 4 bases from V and 6 bases from J, the junction contained 7 bases not matched to a gene. The CDR3 here is CASSNRDSRNSPLHF. In DNA form, the CDR3 reads TGCGCCAGCAGCAACAGGGACAGCCGTAATTCACCCCTCCACTTT.

This clonotype showed up many times. This chain joins TRBV10-3 and TRBJ2-7, with 9 bases aligning to TRBD2. This CDR3 is 16 amino acids long. The germline CDR1 and CDR2 sequences are ENHRY and SYGVKD. V trimming: 3 bases; J trimming: 1 base; junction bases outside the gene matches: 7. The DNA of the CDR3 is TGTGCCATCAGTGACTCGATCGCGGGAGGGTCCTACGAGCAGTACTTC. It is translated as CAISDSIAGGSYEQYF.

This chain joins TRBV4-3 and TRBJ2-2; 10 nucleotides align to TRBD2. The ends lost 0 bases at V and 4 bases at J; junction bases unmatched: 11. Germline loops: CDR1 LGHNA, CDR2 YSLEER. The CDR3 length is 19 residues. Here the CDR3 reads CASSQDGSSRLAGTGELFF. In DNA, the CDR3 is TGCGCCAGCAGCCAAGATGGCTCTTCCCGACTAGCGGGCACCGGGGAGCTGTTTTTT.

This clonotype was counted a few times. The chain has TRBV27 and TRBJ1-1; D might be TRBD1 (5 bases). The CDR3 extends over 12 amino acids. Between the trimmed V and J ends, which lost 6 bases and 7 bases, there was a span of 12 bases. CDR1 MNHEY and CDR2 SMNVEV come from the germline V gene (reference sequence). The CDR3 sequence: CASRYWRGEAFF. The CDR3 nucleotides are TGTGCCAGCAGGTATTGGAGGGGTGAAGCTTTCTTT.

This clonotype came up a few times. The rearrangement links TRBV10-3 to TRBJ1-2; a possible D gene is TRBD1 (6 bases). Germline loops: CDR1 ENHRY, CDR2 SYGVKD. The CDR3 length is 17 residues. The ends were cut back, 0 bases at V and 3 bases at J, with 17 bases in the middle. In DNA, the CDR3 is TGTGCCATCAGTGAGTCGATCGGAGTGGCAGGGGACTATGGCTACACCTTC. This codes for CAISESIGVAGDYGYTF.

This clonotype occurred a few times. The chain recombines TRBV3-1 with TRBJ2-7; a weak D match, TRBD1 (5 bases). Trimming shortened V by 5 bases and J by 0 bases, and 11 bases separated the two germline ends. The CDR3 runs 14 residues. Germline V gene data show CDR1 as LGHDT and CDR2 as YNNKEL (reference sequence). The CDR3 spells CASSRRGNSYEQYF. For the CDR3, the DNA is TGTGCCAGCAGCAGAAGGGGTAACTCCTACGAGCAGTACTTC.

Only a few counts were recorded for this clonotype. The chain is built from TRBV12-3 or TRBV12-4 and TRBJ2-5, with 10 bases matching TRBD2. V was pared by 2 bases and J by 5 bases, with 8 bases of the junction left unmatched. There are 16 residues in the CDR3. CDR3 sequence: CASSLYSGGMRETQYF. In nucleotides, the CDR3 is TGTGCCAGCAGTTTATATAGCGGGGGGATGAGGGAGACCCAGTACTTC.

V is TRBV7-2 and J is TRBJ2-3; D is perhaps TRBD2 (6 bases). V gave up 3 bases and J gave up 2 bases, with 9 bases separating them. The germline gives CDR1 SGHTA, CDR2 FQGNSA. The CDR3 length is 14 residues. CDR3 protein: CASSLLADTDTQYF. The DNA of the CDR3 is TGTGCCAGCAGCTTGTTAGCGGACACAGATACGCAGTATTTT. The full variable domain, with the rest looked up from reference TRBV7-2 and TRBJ2-3, is GAGVSQSPSNKVTEKGKDVELRCDPISGHTALYWYRQSLGQGLEFLIYFQGNSAPDKSGLPSDRFSAERTGGSVSTLTIQRTQQEDSAVYLCASSLLADTDTQYFGPGTRLTVL.